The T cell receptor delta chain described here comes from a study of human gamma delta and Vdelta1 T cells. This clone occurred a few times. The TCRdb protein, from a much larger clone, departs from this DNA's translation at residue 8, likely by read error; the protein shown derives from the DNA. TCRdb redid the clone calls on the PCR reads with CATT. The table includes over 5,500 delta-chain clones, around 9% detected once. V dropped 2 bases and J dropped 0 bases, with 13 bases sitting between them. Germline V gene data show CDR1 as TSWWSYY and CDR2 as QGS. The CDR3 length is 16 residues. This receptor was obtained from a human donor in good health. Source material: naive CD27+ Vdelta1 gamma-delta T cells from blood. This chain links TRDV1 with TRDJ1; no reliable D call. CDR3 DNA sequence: TGTGCTCTTGGGGAAATGGAGCACGTTGACACCGATAAACTCATCTTT. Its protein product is CALGEMEHVDTDKLIF.